The 21 T cell receptor beta chains listed next were all sequenced from one sample in a study of cytomegalovirus exposure and HLA in healthy donors. Primers included in the PCR were 60 Vbeta and 13 Jbeta primers. Using immunoSEQ multiplex PCR, the repertoire was profiled, and TCRdb retains in-frame clones only, with some absent. The table lists about 52,000 clones. Sequencing was performed on PBMCs. Receptors were obtained from a woman in her sixties or seventies in good health and CMV-seropositive.

This sequence joins TRBV4-1 and TRBJ1-1; no firm D call. Deletions cut 4 bases from V and 1 base from J, with 7 bases between. The CDR3 has 13 amino acids. Germline assignment: CDR1 MGHRA and CDR2 YSYEKL. In DNA, the CDR3 is TGCGCCAGCAGCCCTCGACAGAACACTGAAGCTTTCTTT. Translated: CASSPRQNTEAFF.

The chain joins TRBV29-1 to TRBJ2-5, with 7 bases lining up with TRBD2. The V gene's germline CDR1 is SQVTM and CDR2 ANQGSEA. The CDR3 contains 14 residues. V shed 3 bases, J shed 5 bases, and the junction held 9 bases outside the gene matches. DNA for the CDR3: TGCAGCGTTGAGGCCTCGGGGGGTGGGGAGACCCAGTACTTC. Protein product: CSVEASGGGETQYF.

J is TRBJ2-3 and V is TRBV7-9; D unclear. The CDR3 contains 15 residues. Per the germline V gene, CDR1 is SEHNR and CDR2 is FQNEAQ (reference sequence). Trimming shortened V by 2 bases and J by 2 bases, and 11 bases separated the two germline ends. The CDR3 DNA reads TGTGCCAGCAGCTTAAGTCGAGGCACCACAGATACGCAGTATTTT. The encoded protein is CASSLSRGTTDTQYF.

The chain links TRBV6-5 to TRBJ1-4, with TRBD1 as a possible D gene (6 bases). Germline lookup yields CDR1 MNHEY and CDR2 SVGAGI. V lost 6 bases to trimming and J lost 4 bases, with 12 bases between them. CDR3 length: 14 residues. CDR3 in amino acids: CASRRGEGNEKLFF. Here the CDR3 DNA reads TGTGCCAGCAGAAGGGGGGAGGGTAATGAAAAACTGTTTTTT.

The genes are TRBV18 and TRBJ1-1, with a tentative D call TRBD1 (6 bases). Germline V gene lookup returns CDR1 KGHSH and CDR2 LQKENI. CDR3 length: 15 residues. The germline V and J ends were trimmed by 6 bases and 3 bases, with 17 bases remaining between them. CDR3 region: CASSQGTAGYTEAFF. The CDR3 DNA is TGTGCCAGCTCCCAGGGGACCGCTGGTTACACTGAAGCTTTCTTT.

The V and J genes are TRBV29-1 and TRBJ2-3, with TRBD1 matching over 9 bases. V lost 5 bases and J lost 4; bases outside the gene matches: 7. The germline CDR1 and CDR2 sequences are SQVTM and ANQGSEA. The CDR3 is 14 residues long. CDR3 loop: CSVPGTGTADTQYF. CDR3 DNA: TGCAGCGTTCCCGGGACAGGGACGGCAGATACGCAGTATTTT.

The chain employs TRBV29-1 and TRBJ2-7; the D gene is possibly TRBD2 (6 bases). From germline, CDR1 is SQVTM and CDR2 ANQGSEA. The V end lost 0 bases, the J end lost 3 bases, and 9 bases lay between the germline ends. The CDR3 is made up of 13 amino acids. The CDR3: CSVEDTDYYEQYF. Written as DNA, the CDR3 is TGCAGCGTTGAAGATACGGACTACTACGAGCAGTACTTC.

The genes are TRBV5-1 and TRBJ2-3, with 10 nucleotides matching TRBD1. The ends lost 2 bases at V and 5 bases at J; junction bases unmatched: 8. The CDR3 has 16 amino acids. Germline lookup yields CDR1 SGHRS and CDR2 YFSETQ. For the CDR3, the DNA is TGCGCCAGCAGCTTTTCCGGACAGGGGGGTAGAGATACGCAGTATTTT. Its translation is CASSFSGQGGRDTQYF.

This sequence joins TRBV6-1 and TRBJ1-2, with D possibly TRBD1 on 5 matching bases. V shed 0 bases and J shed 4 bases, with 21 bases lying between them. The germline gives CDR1 MNHNS, CDR2 SASEGT. This CDR3 has 18 residues. The CDR3 here is CASSEALLGKGRGYGYTF. CDR3 coding DNA: TGTGCCAGCAGTGAAGCGCTTCTGGGTAAGGGAAGGGGCTATGGCTACACCTTC.

The CDR3 protein is CASSEPGNSGNTIYF. CDR3 DNA: TGCGCCAGCAGTGAGCCGGGGAACTCTGGAAACACCATATATTTT. The V gene is TRBV10-2, the J gene TRBJ1-3, with unresolved D. The CDR3 contains 15 residues. Looked up from germline, CDR1 is WSHSY and CDR2 is SAAADI. With 2 bases removed from V and 0 bases from J, the gap between germline ends came to 8 bases.

The CDR3 nucleotides read TGTGCCAGCAGCCCCCGACAGTCTCCTGGGTCACCCCTCCACTTT. Translation gives CASSPRQSPGSPLHF. The chain links TRBV7-9 to TRBJ1-6, with TRBD1 as a possible D gene (5 bases). CDR3 length: 15 residues. The ends were cut back, 5 bases at V and 10 bases at J, with 18 bases in the middle. Germline CDR1 and CDR2: SEHNR and FQNEAQ (reference sequence).

The gene calls are TRBV7-2 and TRBJ1-2, with D uncertain. The CDR3 length is 15 residues. V was trimmed by 5 bases and J by 5 bases, leaving 18 bases between them. Germline V CDR1 and CDR2: SGHTA, FQGNSA. CDR3: CASSPGGVATYGYTF. CDR3 nucleotide sequence: TGTGCCAGCAGCCCAGGCGGGGTGGCTACTTATGGCTACACCTTC.

This rearrangement joins TRBV5-6 to TRBJ1-4, with 8 bases lining up with TRBD1. J lost 5 bases, V lost 4 bases, and 10 bases had no gene match. This CDR3 comprises 16 residues. Germline CDR1 is SGHDT and CDR2 is YYEEEE. The CDR3 DNA reads as TGTGCCAGCAGCACGAGACAGGGGAACGCGAATGAAAAACTGTTTTTT. Its protein product is CASSTRQGNANEKLFF.

Details on this clone: A read error may account for a junction end that differs from germline. This chain links TRBV28 with TRBJ1-1, with D possibly matching TRBD1 (5 bases). The CDR3 covers 15 residues. In germline, CDR1 is MDHEN, CDR2 SYDVKM. In DNA form, the CDR3 reads TGTGCCGGCAGGCGATCGGGGGATCTGAACACTGAAGCTTTCTTT. It specifies CAGRRSGDLNTEAFF.

The V call is TRBV19, the J call TRBJ2-1; possible D gene TRBD1, 6 bases. CDR1 LNHDA and CDR2 SQIVND come from the germline V gene (reference sequence). The CDR3 totals 13 residues. V was cut by 1 base and J by 6 bases, with 7 bases left in between. CDR3 in amino acids: CASSIGRGNEQFF. In nucleotides, the CDR3 is TGTGCCAGTAGTATAGGCAGGGGCAATGAGCAGTTCTTC.

The DNA of the CDR3 is TGTGCCAGCAGCCCGAGGACAGGGCAGAACACTGAAGCTTTCTTT. Encoded protein: CASSPRTGQNTEAFF. The chain uses TRBV7-9 and TRBJ1-1; TRBD1 agrees at 8 bases. Germline trimming cut 5 bases from V and 1 base from J; bases unmatched to any gene: 6. Germline CDR1 reads SEHNR; CDR2 reads FQNEAQ (reference sequence). CDR3 size: 15 residues.

This chain uses TRBV2 with TRBJ2-2, with 9 bases fitting TRBD1. V lost 8 bases, J lost 4 bases, and 8 bases stayed unmatched. The CDR3 contains 15 residues. The germline gives CDR1 SNHLY, CDR2 FYNNEI. The chain's CDR3 is CASGEQGAVTGELFF. The CDR3 DNA follows: TGTGCCAGCGGAGAACAGGGGGCGGTCACCGGGGAGCTGTTTTTT.

The V gene is TRBV19, the J gene TRBJ1-5; 8 nucleotides align to TRBD1. The CDR3 consists of 13 residues. From germline, CDR1 is LNHDA and CDR2 SQIVND (reference sequence). Germline trimming cut 6 bases from V and 7 bases from J; bases unmatched to any gene: 5. CDR3 region: CASSRGPGQPQHF. The DNA of the CDR3 is TGTGCCAGTAGCAGGGGGCCGGGGCAGCCCCAGCATTTT.

This chain connects TRBV15 to TRBJ1-2; 10 bases are a match to TRBD1. V shed 1 base, J shed 8 bases, and the junction held 4 bases outside the gene matches. The germline gives CDR1 LNHNV, CDR2 YYDKDF (reference sequence). This CDR3 spans 14 amino acids. This CDR3 reads CATSRGQGAYGYTF. CDR3 coding DNA: TGTGCCACCAGCAGAGGACAGGGGGCCTACGGCTACACCTTC.

The chain employs TRBV10-3 and TRBJ2-7, with 10 bases matching TRBD2. This CDR3 comprises 15 residues. V gave up 3 bases and J gave up 3 bases; unmatched junction bases: 5. CDR1 ENHRY and CDR2 SYGVKD come from the germline V gene. CDR3 loop: CAISEGTSEIYEQYF. The CDR3 DNA is TGTGCCATCAGTGAAGGGACTAGCGAGATCTACGAGCAGTACTTC.

The chain joins TRBV5-1 to TRBJ2-3; D is undetermined. The germline V and J ends were trimmed by 6 bases and 4 bases, with 15 bases remaining between them. Germline V CDR1 and CDR2: SGHRS, YFSETQ. The CDR3 totals 14 residues. CDR3 sequence: CASMYSGSADTQYF. Written as DNA, the CDR3 is TGCGCCAGCATGTATTCGGGTTCTGCAGATACGCAGTATTTT. Combining the CDR3 with reference TRBV5-1 and TRBJ2-3 gives the whole variable domain KAGVTQTPRYLIKTRGQQVTLSCSPISGHRSVSWYQQTPGQGLQFLFEYFSETQRNKGNFPGRFSGRQFSNSRSEMNVSTLELGDSALYLCASMYSGSADTQYFGPGTRLTVL.